The 29 T cell receptor beta chains in this list originate from one sample, sequenced in a study of blood T cell repertoires in COVID-19. Assay: immunoSEQ multiplex PCR; the TCRdb copy retains only in-frame clones and omits some. The table records about 250,000 clones, almost 85% of them present only once. The sequenced sample consisted of PBMCs or T cells enriched from blood (not recorded which). The receptors here all came from a woman aged 50 to 60 with acute COVID-19.

This sequence joins TRBV19 and TRBJ1-5, with 9 bases matching TRBD1. The CDR3 has 13 residues. V trimming: 7 bases; J trimming: 6 bases; junction bases outside the gene matches: 4. Germline V gives CDR1 LNHDA, CDR2 SQIVND (reference sequence). DNA of the CDR3: TGTGCCAGTAAAGGGACAGGGCTTCAGCCCCAGCATTTT. Its protein is CASKGTGLQPQHF.

As concerns this clone: The sample contains more than one DNA sequence encoding this CDR3. The chain uses TRBV6-1 and TRBJ1-1; no reliable D call. The germline V gene encodes CDR1 MNHNS and CDR2 SASEGT. The CDR3 runs to 14 residues. Trimming shortened V by 2 bases and J by 0 bases, and 7 bases separated the two germline ends. DNA for the CDR3: TGTGCCAGCAGTGAACCAGGAATGAACACTGAAGCTTTCTTT. This gives the protein CASSEPGMNTEAFF.

The chain joins TRBV12-2 to TRBJ1-5; TRBD1, the D gene given by the table, was not confirmed from the DNA. TRBV12-2 is a pseudogene segment. This CDR3 spans 18 amino acids. As DNA, the CDR3 is TGTGCAAGTCGCTTAGCGGTTAAAAGACACTCAACAAATCAGCCCCAGCATTTT. Encoded protein: CASRLAVKRHSTNQPQHF.

The chain combines TRBV5-6 with TRBJ1-2; 7 nucleotides line up with TRBD1. The CDR3 spans 17 residues. CDR1 and CDR2 from the germline V gene are SGHDT and YYEEEE. With 2 bases clipped from V and 3 bases from J, the junction kept 13 bases outside the gene matches. CDR3 region: CASSLALRQGGDYGYTF. The CDR3 bases are TGTGCCAGCAGCTTAGCCCTTAGACAGGGTGGAGACTATGGCTACACCTTC.

The chain couples TRBV7-6 to TRBJ1-6; 8 bases are shared with TRBD1. The J segment lost 1 base and the V segment lost 1 base, leaving 15 bases of the junction unmatched. Germline CDR1 and CDR2: SGHVS and FNYEAQ. The CDR3 sequence is 21 residues long. CDR3 amino acids: CASSLVGQGPLRGSYNSPLHF. In nucleotides, the CDR3 is TGTGCCAGCAGCTTAGTAGGACAGGGTCCCCTGAGAGGATCCTATAATTCACCCCTCCACTTT.

The V and J genes are TRBV7-2 and TRBJ1-1; 9 bases are a match to TRBD1. CDR3 length equals 15 residues. Trimming took 7 bases from V and 1 from J; bases not matched to a gene: 7. Germline CDR1 SGHTA, CDR2 FQGNSA. CDR3 protein: CASKEADRGNTEAFF. The CDR3 nucleotides are TGTGCCAGCAAGGAGGCGGACAGGGGGAACACTGAAGCTTTCTTT.

The J gene is TRBJ2-7, the V gene TRBV30; 9 bases line up with TRBD1. V shed 3 bases and J 0 bases; nucleotides not matched to a gene: 3. This CDR3 region has 14 residues. Germline values: CDR1 GTSNPN, CDR2 SVGIG (reference sequence). The CDR3 spells CAWSRTGVSYEQYF. As DNA, the CDR3 is TGTGCCTGGAGCCGGACAGGGGTCTCCTACGAGCAGTACTTC.

The chain recombines TRBV7-3 with TRBJ1-3; 7 nucleotides line up with TRBD1. CDR3 length: 17 amino acids. Germline loops: CDR1 SGHTA, CDR2 FQGTGA. Trimming removed 2 bases from V and 3 bases from J; junction bases left unmatched: 10. The CDR3 reads CASSLQAGGGYGNTIYF. CDR3 in DNA: TGTGCCAGCAGCTTACAAGCGGGAGGGGGCTATGGAAACACCATATATTTT.

This clone has more than one count but fewer than ten. This sequence joins TRBV5-1 and TRBJ2-7, with 9 bases identical to TRBD1. Trimming cost V 4 bases and J 0 bases; bases outside gene matches: 2. Germline V gives CDR1 SGHRS, CDR2 YFSETQ. This CDR3 has 14 amino acids. The CDR3 DNA follows: TGCGCCAGCAGCCAACAGGGGGCCTCCTACGAGCAGTACTTC. Amino acids: CASSQQGASYEQYF. Variable domain in full (rest from reference TRBV5-1 and TRBJ2-7): KAGVTQTPRYLIKTRGQQVTLSCSPISGHRSVSWYQQTPGQGLQFLFEYFSETQRNKGNFPGRFSGRQFSNSRSEMNVSTLELGDSALYLCASSQQGASYEQYFGPGTRLTVT.

V is TRBV5-1 and J is TRBJ2-1; 9 bases fit TRBD2. Germline CDR1 is SGHRS and CDR2 is YFSETQ. The trim removed 3 bases at V and 8 bases at J, leaving 12 bases unmatched. The CDR3 is 16 amino acids. The CDR3: CASSSGLALVGDEQFF. The CDR3 nucleotides read TGCGCCAGCAGCTCCGGACTAGCGTTGGTGGGCGATGAGCAGTTCTTC.

This chain links TRBV19 with TRBJ2-5, with 8 nucleotides matching TRBD1. Germline V CDR1 and CDR2: LNHDA, SQIVND (reference sequence). The length of the CDR3 is 12 residues. Trimming took 8 bases from V and 5 from J; bases not matched to a gene: 4. The CDR3 protein is CASARQGETQYF. CDR3 DNA sequence: TGTGCCAGTGCAAGACAGGGGGAGACCCAGTACTTC. The full variable domain, in which reference TRBV19 and TRBJ2-5 provide the parts outside the CDR3, is DGGITQSPKYLFRKEGQNVTLSCEQNLNHDAMYWYRQDPGQGLRLIYYSQIVNDFQKGDIAEGYSVSREKKESFPLTVTSAQKNPTAFYLCASARQGETQYFGPGTRLLVL.

This clone has at least ten counts. The genes are TRBV4-2 and TRBJ1-6; possibly TRBD1 for D (5 bases). The CDR3 extends over 16 amino acids. Germline V gene lookup returns CDR1 LGHNA and CDR2 YNFKEQ. V shed 0 bases and J shed 8 bases, with 14 bases lying between them. The CDR3 protein is CASSQDHQQAYSPLHF. CDR3 DNA: TGTGCCAGCAGCCAAGATCACCAACAGGCCTATTCACCCCTCCACTTT.

The chain recombines TRBV5-1 with TRBJ2-5; TRBD2 matches at 7 bases. V lost 3 bases to trimming and J lost 5 bases; unmatched junction nucleotides: 10. The CDR3 loop spans 15 amino acids. Germline lookup yields CDR1 SGHRS and CDR2 YFSETQ. The CDR3: CASSSTSGEGETQYF. The DNA of the CDR3 is TGCGCCAGCAGCTCTACGAGCGGGGAGGGGGAGACCCAGTACTTC.

The gene calls are TRBV3-1 (or the pseudogene TRBV3-2) and TRBJ2-2; 7 positions match TRBD2. The CDR3 is 15 residues long. V lost 1 base to trimming and J lost 5 bases; unmatched junction nucleotides: 4. Germline CDR1 reads LGHDT; CDR2 reads YNNKEL (reference sequence). The CDR3 here is CASSQGDYQTGELFF. CDR3 in DNA: TGTGCCAGCAGCCAAGGGGACTACCAGACCGGGGAGCTGTTTTTT.

This clone has a single count. This chain's CDR3 is CASSYPGTGIHEQYF. Written as DNA, the CDR3 is TGTGCCAGCAGTTACCCCGGGACAGGGATCCACGAGCAGTACTTC. The chain links TRBV6-2 or TRBV6-3 to TRBJ2-7; 9 positions match TRBD1. The germline V gene encodes CDR1 MNHEY and CDR2 SVGEGT. Germline trimming cut 2 bases from V and 5 bases from J; bases unmatched to any gene: 7. This CDR3 spans 15 amino acids.

The genes are TRBV19 and TRBJ1-2; D call uncertain. The V gene's germline CDR1 is LNHDA and CDR2 SQIVND (reference sequence). Trimming pared 4 bases from V and 0 bases from J, leaving 15 bases between. The CDR3 runs to 16 residues. The CDR3 DNA reads as TGTGCCAGTAGTAGATACCCGGGGAGCCCTAACTATGGCTACACCTTC. Amino acid sequence: CASSRYPGSPNYGYTF.

This rearrangement joins TRBV7-8 to TRBJ1-6; no firm D call. With 5 bases removed from V and 1 base from J, the gap between germline ends came to 21 bases. The CDR3 is 19 residues long. Germline CDR1 reads SGHVS; CDR2 reads FQNEAQ. DNA of the CDR3: TGTGCCAGCAGCCCACGAACCGGTCCCTCTTTTTCCTATAATTCACCCCTCCACTTT. Protein product: CASSPRTGPSFSYNSPLHF.

This clone has only one observation. V gene TRBV7-8 combines with J gene TRBJ1-1; D not resolved. The CDR3 contains 13 residues. Germline CDR1 SGHVS, CDR2 FQNEAQ. Deletions cut 1 base from V and 5 bases from J, with 8 bases between. The CDR3 region is CASSLEAETEAFF. CDR3 nucleotides: TGTGCCAGCAGCTTAGAGGCGGAGACTGAAGCTTTCTTT.

The chain links TRBV9 to TRBJ2-7; 12 bases match TRBD2. This CDR3 contains 16 residues. With V trimmed by 0 bases and J by 5 bases, 6 bases remained unmatched. Germline V gene lookup returns CDR1 SGDLS and CDR2 YYNGEE. As DNA, the CDR3 is TGTGCCAGCAGCGTAGAACCTAGCGGGGGGGCCCACGAGCAGTACTTC. Amino acids: CASSVEPSGGAHEQYF.

The chain is built from TRBV9 and TRBJ2-1, with TRBD1 matching over 9 bases. CDR1 is SGDLS, CDR2 YYNGEE, per germline. With 4 bases clipped from V and 6 bases from J, the junction kept 11 bases outside the gene matches. CDR3 length: 16 amino acids. CDR3 in DNA: TGTGCCAGCAGCCCCCTGTCAGGACAGGGGAGCAATGAGCAGTTCTTC. Translated, it gives CASSPLSGQGSNEQFF.

This clone was found a few times. V is TRBV18 and J is TRBJ1-2, with D possibly matching TRBD1 (6 bases). The V gene's germline CDR1 is KGHSH and CDR2 LQKENI. V lost 5 bases, J lost 1 base, and 17 bases lay in between. The CDR3 consists of 16 residues. This CDR3 reads CASSSSGQGLNYGYTF. The CDR3 DNA reads as TGTGCCAGCTCATCTTCGGGGCAGGGGCTTAACTATGGCTACACCTTC.

Only one count was recorded for this clone. V and J are TRBV7-3 and TRBJ2-1; D perhaps matches TRBD1 (5 bases). The CDR3 has 14 amino acids. V lost 5 bases to trimming and J lost 3 bases, with 11 bases between them. CDR1 is SGHTA, CDR2 FQGTGA, per germline. The CDR3 sequence is CASSPRTGYNEQFF. CDR3 DNA: TGTGCCAGCAGCCCGAGAACAGGCTACAATGAGCAGTTCTTC.

The chain is built from TRBV27 and TRBJ1-2, with 7 bases that match TRBD1. This CDR3 spans 14 amino acids. V was clipped by 5 bases and J by 3 bases; unmatched bases: 6. Germline V CDR1 and CDR2: MNHEY, SMNVEV (reference sequence). CDR3 region: CASSMTGFDYGYTF. Written as DNA, the CDR3 is TGTGCCAGCAGTATGACAGGGTTTGACTATGGCTACACCTTC.

This sequence joins TRBV28 and TRBJ1-1, with 7 positions matching TRBD1. The CDR3 length is 14 residues. Looked up from germline, CDR1 is MDHEN and CDR2 is SYDVKM. V was pared by 3 bases and J by 7 bases, with 8 bases of the junction left unmatched. The chain's CDR3 is CASSFRPGGGEAFF. CDR3 in DNA: TGTGCCAGCAGTTTTAGGCCAGGGGGAGGTGAAGCTTTCTTT.

The V and J genes are TRBV4-1 and TRBJ2-1; D is possibly TRBD1 (5 bases). The V and J ends lost 0 bases and 3 bases respectively, with 12 bases between them. The CDR3 consists of 16 residues. The germline gives CDR1 MGHRA, CDR2 YSYEKL. CDR3 residues: CASSQDLRGFYNEQFF. The CDR3 DNA follows: TGCGCCAGCAGCCAAGATCTAAGGGGTTTCTACAATGAGCAGTTCTTC.

The chain carries TRBV5-4 and TRBJ1-4; 8 bases map to TRBD1. The CDR3 extends over 17 amino acids. V dropped 1 base and J dropped 0; count of bases not matched to a gene: 5. The germline V gene has CDR1 SGHNT and CDR2 YYREEE (reference sequence). CDR3: CASSLSPGQATNEKLFF. The DNA for the CDR3 is TGTGCCAGCAGCTTGTCTCCGGGACAGGCAACTAATGAAAAACTGTTTTTT.

The chain combines TRBV19 with TRBJ1-2; possible D gene TRBD1, 6 bases. The CDR3 totals 12 residues. Trimming took 6 bases from V and 5 from J, leaving 10 bases between them. Looked up from germline, CDR1 is LNHDA and CDR2 is SQIVND (reference sequence). CDR3 in DNA: TGTGCCAGTAGGGGACAAGGTTATGGCTACACCTTC. It translates to CASRGQGYGYTF.

This clone was recorded only once. The chain carries TRBV7-2 and TRBJ2-1, with 8 bases aligning to TRBD2. The germline gives CDR1 SGHTA, CDR2 FQGNSA. The CDR3 covers 14 residues. J gave up 7 bases and V 5 bases, and 7 bases lay outside the gene matches. The CDR3 DNA follows: TGTGCCAGCAGCACCGGTACTAGCGGTAATGAGCAGTTCTTC. It is translated as CASSTGTSGNEQFF.

V usage is TRBV19 and J usage is TRBJ2-5; TRBD1 matches at 10 bases. The CDR3 extends over 15 amino acids. The ends lost 3 bases at V and 4 bases at J; junction bases unmatched: 5. Germline V gene data show CDR1 as LNHDA and CDR2 as SQIVND (reference sequence). The CDR3, as DNA: TGTGCCAGTAGTATGGGGGACAGGGGAACAGAGACCCAGTACTTC. Its protein product is CASSMGDRGTETQYF.